This is a list of T cell receptor beta chains from one sample in a study of cytomegalovirus exposure and HLA in healthy donors. Assay: immunoSEQ multiplex PCR; the TCRdb copy retains only in-frame clones and omits some. The sample includes about 160,000 clones, just under 80% of them seen just once. What was sequenced was PBMCs. The receptors come from a woman aged 40 to 50 in good health and CMV-seropositive. CDR3s include the opening cysteine and the closing phenylalanine or tryptophan. Fields, in order: CDR3 DNA, CDR3 protein, clone size, V gene, D gene, J gene. The D gene is left open where the match is weak. Clone size appears in some rows only: once, few, many, or a class for an expanded clone.

cdr3_nt: TGTGCCAGCAGCTCGAGAAACTTGAACACTGAAGCTTTCTTT
cdr3_aa: CASSSRNLNTEAFF
clone_size: few
v_call: TRBV7-8
d_call: -
j_call: TRBJ1-1

cdr3_nt: TGCAGTGCTAGCCAGGGTCAGACCCAGTACTTC
cdr3_aa: CSASQGQTQYF
clone_size: -
v_call: TRBV20-1
d_call: -
j_call: TRBJ2-5

cdr3_nt: TGTGCCGACGGGGAAAGGGGGAGCACTGAAGCTTTCTTT
cdr3_aa: CADGERGSTEAFF
clone_size: once
v_call: TRBV6-5
d_call: -
j_call: TRBJ1-1

cdr3_nt: TGTGCCAGCAGCGGGACAGGGGCGGCGGACTACGAGCAGTACTTC
cdr3_aa: CASSGTGAADYEQYF
clone_size: -
v_call: TRBV5-6
d_call: TRBD1
j_call: TRBJ2-7

cdr3_nt: TGTGCCAGTAGTATCACCCGCACAGGGAAGGTTAACAATGAGCAGTTCTTC
cdr3_aa: CASSITRTGKVNNEQFF
clone_size: -
v_call: TRBV19
d_call: -
j_call: TRBJ2-1

cdr3_nt: TGTGCCAGCAGTTCCCCTACAGGGGGTGGGTACGAGCAGTACTTC
cdr3_aa: CASSSPTGGGYEQYF
clone_size: -
v_call: TRBV28
d_call: TRBD1
j_call: TRBJ2-7

cdr3_nt: TGTGCCAGCTCACTAGGGACTAGCGGTACCTACAATGAGCAGTTCTTC
cdr3_aa: CASSLGTSGTYNEQFF
clone_size: -
v_call: TRBV18
d_call: TRBD2
j_call: TRBJ2-1

cdr3_nt: TGTGCCAGCACCCCTCCAGGGCGGGAAACCCTTAACTTC
cdr3_aa: CASTPPGRETLNF
clone_size: -
v_call: TRBV27
d_call: -
j_call: TRBJ2-5

cdr3_nt: TGTGCCATCAGTGAGCCAGCCGGGACTAGGGCCCCCGGGGAGCTGTTTTTT
cdr3_aa: CAISEPAGTRAPGELFF
clone_size: -
v_call: TRBV10-3
d_call: TRBD2
j_call: TRBJ2-2

cdr3_nt: TGTGCCTGGACTGCAGGTTTAATGAACACTGAAGCTTTCTTT
cdr3_aa: CAWTAGLMNTEAFF
clone_size: -
v_call: TRBV30
d_call: -
j_call: TRBJ1-1

cdr3_nt: TGTGCCAGCTCACCGGGACAGATCAGGGATCAGCCCCAGCATTTT
cdr3_aa: CASSPGQIRDQPQHF
clone_size: -
v_call: TRBV18
d_call: TRBD1
j_call: TRBJ1-5

cdr3_nt: TGTGCCACCAGCGAGGGCATCCGGACTTCTAGCACAGATACGCAGTATTTT
cdr3_aa: CATSEGIRTSSTDTQYF
clone_size: -
v_call: TRBV15
d_call: -
j_call: TRBJ2-3

cdr3_nt: TGTGCCAGCAACTTAGGGACAGGGGGCCAAGAGACCCAGTACTTC
cdr3_aa: CASNLGTGGQETQYF
clone_size: few
v_call: TRBV7-6
d_call: TRBD1
j_call: TRBJ2-5

cdr3_nt: TGTGCCAGCAGAGTTGGTCAGGTGAACACCGGGGAGCTGTTTTTT
cdr3_aa: CASRVGQVNTGELFF
clone_size: -
v_call: TRBV13
d_call: -
j_call: TRBJ2-2

cdr3_nt: TGTGCCAGCAGCTTTGGACGAGAGGGTGGCTACACCTTC
cdr3_aa: CASSFGREGGYTF
clone_size: -
v_call: TRBV5-6
d_call: -
j_call: TRBJ1-2

cdr3_nt: TGCGCCAGCAGCCAAGTTTTTTCCGGGATTAATGAAAAACTGTTTTTT
cdr3_aa: CASSQVFSGINEKLFF
clone_size: few
v_call: TRBV4-3
d_call: -
j_call: TRBJ1-4

cdr3_nt: TGTGCCAGCAGCTTAACAACAGACGTCGGGGAGCTGTTTTTT
cdr3_aa: CASSLTTDVGELFF
clone_size: once
v_call: TRBV7-3
d_call: -
j_call: TRBJ2-2

cdr3_nt: TGTGCCAGCAGTTACGAGGGGAGGGAGCAGTTCTTC
cdr3_aa: CASSYEGREQFF
clone_size: -
v_call: TRBV6-5
d_call: -
j_call: TRBJ2-1

cdr3_nt: TGTGCCAGCAGCTCAACAGCGGGGGCCACAGATACGCAGTATTTT
cdr3_aa: CASSSTAGATDTQYF
clone_size: -
v_call: TRBV7-2
d_call: TRBD2
j_call: TRBJ2-3

cdr3_nt: TGTGCCTGGAGTAAATCGGGAAGGAACACCATATATTTT
cdr3_aa: CAWSKSGRNTIYF
clone_size: few
v_call: TRBV30
d_call: -
j_call: TRBJ1-3

cdr3_nt: TGTGCCAGCAGCTATAACAGGGGGCTCTCAGACACTGAAGCTTTCTTT
cdr3_aa: CASSYNRGLSDTEAFF
clone_size: -
v_call: TRBV11-1
d_call: TRBD1
j_call: TRBJ1-1

cdr3_nt: TGCGCCAGCAGCCTACACAGGGTAGACGGTGAAAAACTGTTTTTT
cdr3_aa: CASSLHRVDGEKLFF
clone_size: -
v_call: TRBV5-1
d_call: -
j_call: TRBJ1-4

cdr3_nt: TGTGCCAGCACCTCCCGAGCGGGGGGAATTGGTGAGCAGTTCTTC
cdr3_aa: CASTSRAGGIGEQFF
clone_size: -
v_call: TRBV28
d_call: TRBD2
j_call: TRBJ2-1

cdr3_nt: TGCGCCAGCAGCTTGGATATCGGGATCGGCTACGAGCAGTACTTC
cdr3_aa: CASSLDIGIGYEQYF
clone_size: once
v_call: TRBV5-1
d_call: -
j_call: TRBJ2-7

cdr3_nt: TGTGCCAGCAGAACAGACAGGGGCTCCGAGCAGTACTTC
cdr3_aa: CASRTDRGSEQYF
clone_size: -
v_call: TRBV6-5
d_call: TRBD1
j_call: TRBJ2-7

cdr3_nt: TGTGCCAGCAGCTTAGCCCCGGGGGTAGGGTACGAGCAGTACTTC
cdr3_aa: CASSLAPGVGYEQYF
clone_size: -
v_call: TRBV7-2
d_call: -
j_call: TRBJ2-7

cdr3_nt: TGTGCCAGCAGCCTTGGACATTCGAGCTCTGGAAACACCATATATTTT
cdr3_aa: CASSLGHSSSGNTIYF
clone_size: -
v_call: TRBV5-5
d_call: -
j_call: TRBJ1-3

cdr3_nt: TGTGCCAGCATTGCGGGGATCACCGGGGAGCTGTTTTTT
cdr3_aa: CASIAGITGELFF
clone_size: -
v_call: TRBV6-1
d_call: -
j_call: TRBJ2-2

cdr3_nt: TGTGCCTGGAGCCCGAGTATCTACGAGCAGTACTTC
cdr3_aa: CAWSPSIYEQYF
clone_size: once
v_call: TRBV30
d_call: -
j_call: TRBJ2-7

cdr3_nt: TGTGCCAGCGTTAGAGTCGGAGGCTCCTACGAGCAGTACTTC
cdr3_aa: CASVRVGGSYEQYF
clone_size: -
v_call: TRBV7-8
d_call: -
j_call: TRBJ2-7

cdr3_nt: TGTGCCAGCAGCTTAGTAGCGGGGGCCCTTAATGAGCAGTTCTTC
cdr3_aa: CASSLVAGALNEQFF
clone_size: few
v_call: TRBV7-2
d_call: TRBD2
j_call: TRBJ2-1

cdr3_nt: TGTGCCAGCTCACCCACTATCGGACAGGGGCAAGAGACCCAGTACTTC
cdr3_aa: CASSPTIGQGQETQYF
clone_size: -
v_call: TRBV18
d_call: TRBD1
j_call: TRBJ2-5

cdr3_nt: TGTGCCTCAAACCGGGGGGACAGGGGGCTCGGGGAGCTGTTTTTT
cdr3_aa: CASNRGDRGLGELFF
clone_size: -
v_call: TRBV19
d_call: TRBD1
j_call: TRBJ2-2

cdr3_nt: TGTGCCAGCAAAAGCCCCGTACAGAGTTGCACCTTC
cdr3_aa: CASKSPVQSCTF
clone_size: -
v_call: TRBV6-5
d_call: -
j_call: TRBJ1-2

cdr3_nt: TGTGCCAGCTCACTTACGGGGACAGGGACGGGTCAGCCCCAGCATTTT
cdr3_aa: CASSLTGTGTGQPQHF
clone_size: -
v_call: TRBV18
d_call: TRBD1
j_call: TRBJ1-5

cdr3_nt: TGTGCCAGCAAACGGGGGAACACCTACGAGCAGTACTTC
cdr3_aa: CASKRGNTYEQYF
clone_size: -
v_call: TRBV6-5
d_call: -
j_call: TRBJ2-7

cdr3_nt: TGTGCCAGCAGCTTGGATCAGGGGTGGGAGGAAAAACTGTTTTTT
cdr3_aa: CASSLDQGWEEKLFF
clone_size: -
v_call: TRBV7-2
d_call: -
j_call: TRBJ1-4

cdr3_nt: TGTGCCAGCCGCGGATCCAACTATGGCTACACCTTC
cdr3_aa: CASRGSNYGYTF
clone_size: -
v_call: TRBV27
d_call: -
j_call: TRBJ1-2

cdr3_nt: TGCGCCAGCAGAGACAGGGGGAGTAGGGAGCTGTTTTTT
cdr3_aa: CASRDRGSRELFF
clone_size: -
v_call: TRBV4-1
d_call: TRBD1
j_call: TRBJ2-2

cdr3_nt: TGCAGCGTTTTACGTCCGTCGGGCAGGGGAACCTACGAGCAGTACTTC
cdr3_aa: CSVLRPSGRGTYEQYF
clone_size: few
v_call: TRBV29-1
d_call: -
j_call: TRBJ2-7

cdr3_nt: TGTTCCAGCAGCTTAGCCCTGGCGGGGTCTGAAGCTTTCTTT
cdr3_aa: CSSSLALAGSEAFF
clone_size: -
v_call: TRBV7-9
d_call: -
j_call: TRBJ1-1

cdr3_nt: TGCAGCTGGTCGCAGGGGCCTTCCTACGAGCAGTACTTC
cdr3_aa: CSWSQGPSYEQYF
clone_size: -
v_call: TRBV29-1
d_call: -
j_call: TRBJ2-7

cdr3_nt: TGTGCCACCGGGTTAAGGACTAGCGGCACAGATACGCAGTATTTT
cdr3_aa: CATGLRTSGTDTQYF
clone_size: -
v_call: TRBV15
d_call: TRBD2
j_call: TRBJ2-3

cdr3_nt: TGCGCCAGCAGCCGGGGGGGGCAAGAGACCCAGTACTTC
cdr3_aa: CASSRGGQETQYF
clone_size: -
v_call: TRBV5-1
d_call: TRBD2
j_call: TRBJ2-5

cdr3_nt: TGTGCCAGCAGTTACGGAGGGATCGGCAATCAGCCCCAGCATTTT
cdr3_aa: CASSYGGIGNQPQHF
clone_size: -
v_call: TRBV6-5
d_call: -
j_call: TRBJ1-5

cdr3_nt: TGCGCCAGCAGCCCCGGACTAGCAGTCGGTGAGCAGTTCTTC
cdr3_aa: CASSPGLAVGEQFF
clone_size: -
v_call: TRBV5-1
d_call: TRBD2
j_call: TRBJ2-1

cdr3_nt: TGCGCCAGCAGCTTGGGGAAGGGAGCGAGGACGAACACTGAAGCTTTCTTT
cdr3_aa: CASSLGKGARTNTEAFF
clone_size: many
v_call: TRBV5-1
d_call: -
j_call: TRBJ1-1

cdr3_nt: TGTGCCAGCAGTTACTCTCGGCGGACAGCCACCGGGGAGCTGTTTTTT
cdr3_aa: CASSYSRRTATGELFF
clone_size: -
v_call: TRBV6-5
d_call: -
j_call: TRBJ2-2

cdr3_nt: TGTGCCAGCAGCCCGACAGGGGAGGTTGGCTACACCTTC
cdr3_aa: CASSPTGEVGYTF
clone_size: -
v_call: TRBV4-2
d_call: TRBD1
j_call: TRBJ1-2

cdr3_nt: TGCGCCAGCTGGACAGGGGGTGGCTCTAACTATGGCTACACCTTC
cdr3_aa: CASWTGGGSNYGYTF
clone_size: -
v_call: TRBV5-1
d_call: TRBD1
j_call: TRBJ1-2

cdr3_nt: TGTGCCAGCAGCTTGGATCCCGGGTATAATTCACCCCTCCACTTT
cdr3_aa: CASSLDPGYNSPLHF
clone_size: -
v_call: TRBV5-5
d_call: -
j_call: TRBJ1-6

cdr3_nt: TGTGCCAGCAGCCAAGTTCCAGGGGGAGCTTTCTTT
cdr3_aa: CASSQVPGGAFF
clone_size: once
v_call: TRBV14
d_call: TRBD1
j_call: TRBJ1-1

cdr3_nt: TGTGCCAGCAGCCACCGGGACAGGGGTTACGAGCAGTACTTC
cdr3_aa: CASSHRDRGYEQYF
clone_size: -
v_call: TRBV28
d_call: TRBD1
j_call: TRBJ2-7